This is a list of T cell receptor beta chains from one sample in a study of shared clonotypes between healthy human individuals. Method: immunoSEQ multiplex PCR; TCRdb's copy keeps in-frame clones and lacks some. The data contain roughly 2 million clones, about 95% of them seen just once; the ten biggest clones take up 0.13%. The sample was naive CD4+ T cells sorted from blood. The receptors originated from a man between 18 and 35 years old in good health. Each CDR3 is given with its conserved first and last residue. A D gene is named only where the DNA matches it firmly. Clone size is not always given. Where it is, it says once, few, many or a class for expanded clones.

size | D | J | V | DNA | CDR3
once | TRBD1 | TRBJ2-7 | TRBV6-5 | TGTGCCAGCAGTTACTCGAGACAGGGCTCCTACGAGCAGTACTTC | CASSYSRQGSYEQYF
NA | NA | TRBJ2-1 | TRBV7-9 | TGTGCCAGCAGCTCACCCTCCGGGACCACCCCCAATGAGCAGTTCTTC | CASSSPSGTTPNEQFF
NA | NA | TRBJ1-1 | TRBV7-2 | TGTGCCAGCAGCTTAGTTTCCATGAACACTGAAGCTTTCTTT | CASSLVSMNTEAFF
once | NA | TRBJ1-2 | TRBV20-1 | TGCAGTGCTAGAGATGTGGGCTACACCTTC | CSARDVGYTF
NA | NA | TRBJ1-3 | TRBV25-1 | TGTGCCAGCAGTCGACACTCTGGAAACACCATATATTTT | CASSRHSGNTIYF
NA | NA | TRBJ1-6 | TRBV18 | TGTGCCAGCTCACCCTCACAGGGTGAGGATTCACCCCTCCACTTT | CASSPSQGEDSPLHF
NA | NA | TRBJ2-7 | TRBV18 | TGTGCCAGCTCACCACTGGACAGCTACGAGCAGTACTTC | CASSPLDSYEQYF
NA | NA | TRBJ2-2 | TRBV11-2 | TGTGCCAGCAGCCTAAACCAAAACACCGGGGAGCTGTTTTTT | CASSLNQNTGELFF
NA | NA | TRBJ2-7 | TRBV5-6 | TGTGCCAGCAGCTTAACAAATTCCTACGAGCAGTACTTC | CASSLTNSYEQYF
NA | TRBD1 | TRBJ1-5 | TRBV5-1 | TGCGCCAGCAGCTTGTGGACAGGGGGTCAGCCCCAGCATTTT | CASSLWTGGQPQHF
NA | NA | TRBJ2-1 | TRBV18 | TGTGCCAGCTCACCACCCGGGCAAAGTCCCACCAATGAGCAGTTCTTC | CASSPPGQSPTNEQFF
NA | NA | TRBJ2-5 | TRBV7-9 | TGTGCCAGCGCACAGGGTTGGGAGGAGACCCAGTACTTC | CASAQGWEETQYF
NA | NA | TRBJ1-5 | TRBV6-1 | TGTGCCAGCAGTGGCCAGGGGAGCAATCAGCCCCAGCATTTT | CASSGQGSNQPQHF
NA | NA | TRBJ1-2 | TRBV12-5 | TGTGCTAGTGGTTTAGGGGGAAATGGCTATGGCTACACCTTC | CASGLGGNGYGYTF
NA | NA | TRBJ2-7 | TRBV5-1 | TGCGCCAGCAGCTTTCCGGCCTTGGGAAACGAGCAGTACTTC | CASSFPALGNEQYF
NA | NA | TRBJ1-3 | TRBV25-1 | TGTGCCAGCAGTACAGGGAGGAACACCATATATTTT | CASSTGRNTIYF
once | TRBD2 | TRBJ2-2 | TRBV6-6 | TGTGCCAGCAGTTACTCTAGCGGGAGAGTCGGGGAGCTGTTTTTT | CASSYSSGRVGELFF
NA | TRBD2 | TRBJ2-7 | TRBV7-8 | TGTGCCAGCAGCTTAGCGGGAGGGCCGTTTGAGCAGTACTTC | CASSLAGGPFEQYF
once | NA | TRBJ1-2 | TRBV5-1 | TGCGCCAGCAGCCACACCGGGACAAGGGAGTATGGCTACACCTTC | CASSHTGTREYGYTF
NA | NA | TRBJ2-7 | TRBV25-1 | TGTGCCAGCAGTGAATCGAGGGGAGCCAAGGCCTACGAGCAGTACTTC | CASSESRGAKAYEQYF
NA | NA | TRBJ1-5 | TRBV28 | TGTGCCAGTGGACGCCAGCCCCAGCATTTT | CASGRQPQHF
NA | NA | TRBJ2-7 | TRBV7-3 | TGTGCCAGCAGCCCCCAACCAGGTATCTACGAGCAGTACTTC | CASSPQPGIYEQYF
once | TRBD1 | TRBJ1-6 | TRBV5-1 | TGCGCCAGCAGCTTGTTCTACCCGGGACAGCCTAATTCACCCCTCCACTTT | CASSLFYPGQPNSPLHF
once | NA | TRBJ2-7 | TRBV6-1 | TGTGCCAGCAGTGAACAGAGATACGAGCAGTACTTC | CASSEQRYEQYF
NA | NA | TRBJ2-2 | TRBV11-3 | TGTGCCAGCAGCTTAGATAGGTCGCTAGAGGCCGGGGAGCTGTTTTTT | CASSLDRSLEAGELFF
NA | TRBD1 | TRBJ1-3 | TRBV7-2 | TGTGCCAGCAGCTTAGACCCCCGGACAGGCTCTGGAAACACCATATATTTT | CASSLDPRTGSGNTIYF
NA | NA | TRBJ1-4 | TRBV5-1 | TGCGCCAGCAGCTTGCCCACTCAGGCTATGGGTGAAAAACTGTTTTTT | CASSLPTQAMGEKLFF
NA | NA | TRBJ2-3 | TRBV7-3 | TGTGCCAGCAGCTCCCGGGACAACACAGATTCGCAGTATTTT | CASSSRDNTDSQYF
NA | NA | TRBJ2-5 | TRBV5-6 | TGTGCCAGCAGCCTGAGTGGAGGGGAGACCCAGTACTTC | CASSLSGGETQYF
NA | NA | TRBJ2-2 | TRBV7-9 | TGTGCCAGCAGCTTGGGCTTCGCGAACACCGGGGAGCTGTTTTTT | CASSLGFANTGELFF
NA | NA | TRBJ2-3 | TRBV5-6 | TGTGCCAGCAGCCCGCCTGGGGGCCAGGCAACCACAGATACGCAGTATTTT | CASSPPGGQATTDTQYF
NA | TRBD1 | TRBJ2-7 | TRBV6-5 | TGTGCCAGCAGTTATTTGAGGACAGGGTCCTACGAGCAGTACTTC | CASSYLRTGSYEQYF
NA | NA | TRBJ1-6 | TRBV11-2 | TGTGCCAGCAGCTTAGAAGGGGGATCACCCCTCCACTTT | CASSLEGGSPLHF
NA | TRBD1 | TRBJ2-5 | TRBV2 | TGTGCCAGCAGTGGGGGACAGGTCGACAAAGAGACCCAGTACTTC | CASSGGQVDKETQYF
NA | TRBD1 | TRBJ1-2 | TRBV19 | TGTGCCAGTACCCCGGACAGGGGCACTGGCTACACCTTC | CASTPDRGTGYTF
NA | NA | TRBJ1-2 | TRBV15 | TGTGCCACCAGCAGAGGGATAACTCCGGAGGGTGGCTACACCTTC | CATSRGITPEGGYTF
few | NA | TRBJ1-2 | TRBV5-4 | TGTGCCAGCAGCTTGGCTAAGGATTCCGTCTATGGCTACACCTTC | CASSLAKDSVYGYTF
NA | TRBD1 | TRBJ1-4 | TRBV5-4 | TGTGCCAGCAGCCCAGGGGGCCCCATTAATGAAAAACTGTTTTTT | CASSPGGPINEKLFF
NA | TRBD2 | TRBJ2-7 | TRBV6-7 | TGTGCCAGCACGGGGCCATCCGGGACTAGCGGCTCCTACGAGCAGTACTTC | CASTGPSGTSGSYEQYF
NA | NA | TRBJ2-7 | TRBV28 | TGTGCCAGCTTTACCCGGACAGCGAGCTACGAGCAGTACTTC | CASFTRTASYEQYF
NA | TRBD2 | TRBJ2-7 | TRBV10-1 | TGCGCCAGCAGTGAGATATTAGCGGGGGTCAACGAGCAGTACTTC | CASSEILAGVNEQYF
NA | TRBD1 | TRBJ1-1 | TRBV5-7 | TGTGCCAGCAGTTCGGACAGGTTCAACACTGAAGCTTTCTTT | CASSSDRFNTEAFF
NA | NA | TRBJ1-5 | TRBV5-8 | TGTGCCAGCAGCCCAGGGGTTAGCAATCAGCCCCAGCATTTT | CASSPGVSNQPQHF
NA | NA | TRBJ1-2 | TRBV5-4 | TGTGCCAGCAGCAGCGGGACAAGTAACTATGGCTACACCTTC | CASSSGTSNYGYTF
NA | NA | TRBJ2-3 | TRBV30 | TGTGCCTGGGGAGGTCCGACAGATACGCAGTATTTT | CAWGGPTDTQYF
NA | TRBD1 | TRBJ1-6 | TRBV10-3 | TGTGCCATCAGCCCTACAGGGGCCGCCTATAATTCACCCCTCCACTTT | CAISPTGAAYNSPLHF
NA | NA | TRBJ2-1 | TRBV29-1 | TGCAGCGTTGAAGCCATGGTAAGCAGGGGCCATGAGCAGTTCTTC | CSVEAMVSRGHEQFF
NA | TRBD2 | TRBJ2-2 | TRBV11-2 | TGTGCCAGCAGCTTTAGCGGGAGGAAGACCACCGGGGAGCTGTTTTTT | CASSFSGRKTTGELFF
NA | NA | TRBJ1-2 | TRBV5-6 | TGTGCCAGCAGCCGGCCCATTAAGGGGTCTAACTATGGCTACACCTTC | CASSRPIKGSNYGYTF
NA | NA | TRBJ1-1 | TRBV5-1 | TGCGCCAGTACGTTCGGGGGACGTTCGAACACTGAAGCTTTCTTT | CASTFGGRSNTEAFF
NA | TRBD1 | TRBJ1-2 | TRBV6-1 | TGTGCCAGCAGTGAGACAGGGTCCCCTAACTATGGCTACACCTTC | CASSETGSPNYGYTF
NA | NA | TRBJ1-1 | TRBV28 | TGTGCCAGCGCGGGGGTTATGAACACTGAAGCTTTCTTT | CASAGVMNTEAFF
NA | NA | TRBJ2-1 | TRBV9 | TGTGCCAGCAGCGTAGAGGGTCAGGCCTACAATGAGCAGTTCTTC | CASSVEGQAYNEQFF
NA | NA | TRBJ1-2 | TRBV9 | TGTGCCAGCAGCGTAGATGTCTCAAAAGATTATGGCTACACCTTC | CASSVDVSKDYGYTF
NA | NA | TRBJ1-3 | TRBV28 | TGTGCCAGCAGTTTGACAGGTGGAAACACCATATATTTT | CASSLTGGNTIYF
NA | NA | TRBJ2-3 | TRBV5-1 | TGCGCCAGCAGCCAAGTGCCGGGGTCGGACACAGATACGCAGTATTTT | CASSQVPGSDTDTQYF
NA | NA | TRBJ2-7 | TRBV11-2 | TGTGCCAGCAGCCCCCCGAGCGTCGGGAGAGCGGGCGAGCAGTACTTC | CASSPPSVGRAGEQYF
NA | NA | TRBJ1-4 | TRBV25-1 | TGTGCCAGCAGTGAATATACTATAGGGGAAAAACTGTTTTTT | CASSEYTIGEKLFF
NA | TRBD2 | TRBJ2-3 | TRBV7-2 | TGTGCCAGCAGCCCAAGCGGGAGGACCAGCACAGATACGCAGTATTTT | CASSPSGRTSTDTQYF
NA | NA | TRBJ2-7 | TRBV6-5 | TGTGCCAGCAGTTACTCATCGTTAAGGCAGAGCTACGAGCAGTACTTC | CASSYSSLRQSYEQYF